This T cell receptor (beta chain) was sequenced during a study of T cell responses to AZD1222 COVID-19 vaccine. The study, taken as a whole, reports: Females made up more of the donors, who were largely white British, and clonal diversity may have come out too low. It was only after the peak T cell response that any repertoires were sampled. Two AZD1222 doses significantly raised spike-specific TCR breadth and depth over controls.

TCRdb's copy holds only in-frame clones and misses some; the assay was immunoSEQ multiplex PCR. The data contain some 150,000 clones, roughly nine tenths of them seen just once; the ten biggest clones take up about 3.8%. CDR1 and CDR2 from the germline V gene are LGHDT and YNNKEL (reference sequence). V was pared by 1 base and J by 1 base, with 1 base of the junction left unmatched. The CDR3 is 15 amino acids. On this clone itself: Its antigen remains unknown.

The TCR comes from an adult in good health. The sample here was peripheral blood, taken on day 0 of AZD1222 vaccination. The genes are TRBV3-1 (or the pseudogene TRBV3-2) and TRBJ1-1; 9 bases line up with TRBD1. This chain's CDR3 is CASSQGGQGNTEAFF. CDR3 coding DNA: TGTGCCAGCAGCCAAGGGGGACAGGGGAACACTGAAGCTTTCTTT.